Listed here is a single T cell receptor beta chain. In the original processing: Amplification with reference gene primers provided the estimates of nucleated cell counts. TCRdb's table, derived via immunoSEQ multiplex PCR, lists solely in-frame clones and lacks some. The D gene and trimming were derived from the DNA, and the V and J assignments and clone size from that table. The sample lists about 210,000 clones; about 90% were seen once. The data were taken from a study of blood T cell repertoires in COVID-19. Study-wide background: Collection of acute and convalescent COVID-19 samples took place in the United States, Italy and Spain. PBMCs, B-cell-depleted T cells, or T cells were the source of the cDNA or gDNA that made up the material.

V lost 4 bases and J lost 0, with 14 bases in between. Germline CDR1 reads SGHKS; CDR2 reads YYEKEE (reference sequence). This CDR3 region has 16 residues. The chain is built from TRBV5-5 and TRBJ1-3, with D possibly matching TRBD1 (5 bases). The TCR comes from a man aged 18 to 30 with active or convalescent COVID-19. Material: peripheral blood. The CDR3: CASSPESRASGNTIYF. CDR3 nucleotides: TGTGCCAGCAGCCCGGAATCCAGGGCCTCTGGAAACACCATATATTTT.